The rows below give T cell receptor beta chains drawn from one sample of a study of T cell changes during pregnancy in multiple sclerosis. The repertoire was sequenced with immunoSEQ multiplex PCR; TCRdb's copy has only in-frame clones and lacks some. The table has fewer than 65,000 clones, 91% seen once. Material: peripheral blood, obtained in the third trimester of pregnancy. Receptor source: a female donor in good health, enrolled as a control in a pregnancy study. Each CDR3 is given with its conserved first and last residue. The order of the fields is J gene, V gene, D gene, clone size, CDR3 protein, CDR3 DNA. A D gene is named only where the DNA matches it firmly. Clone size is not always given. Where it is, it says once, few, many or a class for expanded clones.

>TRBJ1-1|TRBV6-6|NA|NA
CASSYAAAPGDTEAFF
TGTGCCAGCAGTTACGCCGCAGCCCCCGGGGACACTGAAGCTTTCTTT
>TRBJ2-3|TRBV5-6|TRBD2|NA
CASSGQGWTSGSGNTQYF
TGTGCCAGCAGCGGTCAGGGGTGGACTAGCGGGAGCGGGAATACGCAGTATTTT
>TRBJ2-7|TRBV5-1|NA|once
CASSRTGSEQYF
TGCGCCAGCAGCCGCACAGGGTCCGAGCAGTACTTC
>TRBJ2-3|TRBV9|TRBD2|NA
CASSVAGVAGVGTDTQYF
TGTGCCAGCAGCGTAGCTGGGGTAGCGGGAGTCGGCACAGATACGCAGTATTTT
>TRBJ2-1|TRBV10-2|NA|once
CASSEAGSGEQFF
TGCGCCAGCAGTGAGGCGGGATCAGGTGAGCAGTTCTTC
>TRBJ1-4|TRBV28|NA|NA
CASSPHGEGVSEKLFF
TGTGCCAGCAGTCCCCACGGGGAAGGAGTTAGTGAAAAACTGTTTTTT
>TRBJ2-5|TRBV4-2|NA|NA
CASSQDRALEETQYF
TGTGCCAGCAGCCAAGACCGCGCCCTTGAAGAGACCCAGTACTTC
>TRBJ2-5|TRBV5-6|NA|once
CASSLVVARALAETQYF
TGTGCCAGCAGCTTGGTAGTGGCCAGGGCCCTGGCCGAGACCCAGTACTTC
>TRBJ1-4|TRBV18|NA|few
CASSPRRATNEKLFF
TGTGCCAGCTCACCCAGACGGGCAACTAATGAAAAACTGTTTTTT
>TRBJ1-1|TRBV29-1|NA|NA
CSVESGAFF
TGCAGCGTTGAATCGGGAGCTTTCTTT
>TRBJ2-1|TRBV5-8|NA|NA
CASSLVVPQFF
TGTGCCAGCAGCTTGGTAGTGCCGCAGTTCTTC
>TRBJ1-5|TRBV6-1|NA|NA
CASSEVLWQGNQPQHF
TGTGCCAGCAGTGAAGTACTCTGGCAGGGTAATCAGCCCCAGCATTTT
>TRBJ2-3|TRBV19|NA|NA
CASTPAQGSLRDTQYF
TGTGCCAGTACCCCTGCCCAGGGAAGCCTAAGAGATACGCAGTATTTT
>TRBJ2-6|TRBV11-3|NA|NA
CASSPGSSGANVLTF
TGTGCCAGCAGCCCGGGAAGCTCTGGGGCCAACGTCCTGACTTTC
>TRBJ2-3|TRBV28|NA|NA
CASSLQGGDFTDTQYF
TGTGCCAGCAGTTTACAAGGGGGTGATTTCACAGATACGCAGTATTTT
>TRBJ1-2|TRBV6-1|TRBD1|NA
CASTLTGTAYGYTF
TGTGCCAGCACTCTAACCGGGACAGCATATGGCTACACCTTC
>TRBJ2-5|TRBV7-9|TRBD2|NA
CAIQSGRGWETQYF
TGTGCCATCCAGAGCGGGAGGGGCTGGGAGACCCAGTACTTC
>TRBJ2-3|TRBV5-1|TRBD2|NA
CASSLVASGGHSTDTQYF
TGCGCCAGCAGCTTGGTTGCTAGCGGGGGTCATAGCACAGATACGCAGTATTTT
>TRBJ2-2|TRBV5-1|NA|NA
CASRDGDTGELFF
TGCGCCAGCAGAGACGGGGACACCGGGGAGCTGTTTTTT
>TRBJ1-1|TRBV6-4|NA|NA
CASSDLAGSGEAFF
TGTGCCAGCAGTGATTTGGCAGGGTCTGGTGAAGCTTTCTTT
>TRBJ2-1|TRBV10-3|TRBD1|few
CAMTSAPWTGLYSYNEQFF
TGTGCCATGACGTCGGCACCCTGGACAGGGCTTTACTCCTACAATGAGCAGTTCTTC
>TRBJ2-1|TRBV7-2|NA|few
CASSLGGNYNEQFF
TGTGCCAGCAGCTTAGGCGGGAACTACAATGAGCAGTTCTTC
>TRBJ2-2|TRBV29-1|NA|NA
CSVESGGSYSPNTGELFF
TGCAGCGTTGAGTCGGGGGGCTCGTATAGTCCCAACACCGGGGAGCTGTTTTTT
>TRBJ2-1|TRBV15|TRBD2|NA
CATSITSEHYEQFF
TGTGCCACCAGCATCACTAGCGAGCACTATGAGCAGTTCTTC
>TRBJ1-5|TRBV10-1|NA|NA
CASSEYRGRNQPQHF
TGCGCCAGCAGTGAGTACCGGGGGAGGAATCAGCCCCAGCATTTT
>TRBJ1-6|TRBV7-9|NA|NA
CASSPQGDNSPLHF
TGTGCCAGCAGCCCACAGGGAGATAATTCACCCCTCCACTTT
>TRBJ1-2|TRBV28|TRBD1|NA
CASSPGTGFYGYTF
TGTGCCAGCAGTCCTGGGACAGGGTTCTATGGCTACACCTTC
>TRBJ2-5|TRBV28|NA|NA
CASSVTNQETQYF
TGTGCCAGCAGTGTTACTAACCAAGAGACCCAGTACTTC
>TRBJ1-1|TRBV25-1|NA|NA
CASRNTGLGTEAFF
TGTGCCAGCAGAAACACGGGGTTGGGAACTGAAGCTTTCTTT
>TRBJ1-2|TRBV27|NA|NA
CASRVGGEGYTF
TGTGCCAGCAGGGTTGGAGGGGAGGGCTACACCTTC
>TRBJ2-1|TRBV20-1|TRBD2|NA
CMPGGNEQFF
TGCATGCCGGGGGGCAATGAGCAGTTCTTC
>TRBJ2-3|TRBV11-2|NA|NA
CASSFVGATPSSTDTQYF
TGTGCCAGCAGCTTCGTAGGGGCAACACCTTCTAGCACAGATACGCAGTATTTT
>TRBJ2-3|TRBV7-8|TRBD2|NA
CASSLEASGYTDTQYF
TGTGCCAGCAGCTTAGAGGCTAGCGGATACACAGATACGCAGTATTTT
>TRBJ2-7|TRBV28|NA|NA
CASSFRSAYEQYF
TGTGCCAGCAGTTTCCGGAGCGCCTACGAGCAGTACTTC
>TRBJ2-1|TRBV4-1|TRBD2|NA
CASSRGLAGGKGNEQFF
TGCGCCAGCAGCCGAGGACTAGCGGGAGGTAAGGGCAATGAGCAGTTCTTC
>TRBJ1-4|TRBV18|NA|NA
CASSLWALAGGEKLFF
TGTGCCAGCTCACTATGGGCCCTCGCCGGGGGTGAAAAACTGTTTTTT
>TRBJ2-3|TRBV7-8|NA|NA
CASSLITSGTDTQYF
TGTGCCAGCAGCTTAATCACTAGTGGCACAGATACGCAGTATTTT